A single sample is the source of the 6 T cell receptor beta chains below, sequenced in a study of cytomegalovirus exposure and HLA in healthy donors. Researchers ran the PCR with 60 Vbeta and 13 Jbeta primers. Sequencing was performed with immunoSEQ multiplex PCR; in TCRdb, only in-frame clones are kept and a portion is missing. The sample lists approximately 210,000 clones; around 86% were seen once. Source material: PBMCs. These receptors were collected from a man in his thirties or forties in good health and CMV-seronegative.

V and J are TRBV5-1 and TRBJ2-7, with 12 nucleotides matching TRBD2. CDR1 is SGHRS, CDR2 YFSETQ, per germline. V shed 1 base, J shed 5 bases, and the junction held 7 bases outside the gene matches. The CDR3 contains 16 residues. This chain's CDR3 is CASSLKPTSGGNEQYF. CDR3 nucleotides: TGCGCCAGCAGCTTGAAACCCACTAGCGGGGGGAACGAGCAGTACTTC. Full variable domain (outside the CDR3, taken from reference TRBV5-1 and TRBJ2-7): KAGVTQTPRYLIKTRGQQVTLSCSPISGHRSVSWYQQTPGQGLQFLFEYFSETQRNKGNFPGRFSGRQFSNSRSEMNVSTLELGDSALYLCASSLKPTSGGNEQYFGPGTRLTVT.

The gene calls are TRBV28 and TRBJ1-3; D gene unclear. Trimming removed 6 bases from V and 10 bases from J, with 10 bases in between. The CDR3 loop spans 11 amino acids. The germline V gene encodes CDR1 MDHEN and CDR2 SYDVKM. CDR3 coding DNA: TGTGCCAGCAGCTCCGACATTACCATATATTTT. Protein: CASSSDITIYF.

The J gene is TRBJ2-6, the V gene TRBV27, with D maybe TRBD2 (5 bases). The CDR3 covers 17 residues. Germline V lookup: CDR1 MNHEY, CDR2 SMNVEV (reference sequence). Trimming took 4 bases from V and 0 from J, leaving 13 bases between them. The CDR3 here is CASSSNSEGSGANVLTF. Written as DNA, the CDR3 is TGTGCCAGCAGTTCAAATAGCGAGGGCTCTGGGGCCAACGTCCTGACTTTC. Variable domain in full (rest from reference TRBV27 and TRBJ2-6): EAQVTQNPRYLITVTGKKLTVTCSQNMNHEYMSWYRQDPGLGLRQIYYSMNVEVTDKGDVPEGYKVSRKEKRNFPLILESPSPNQTSLYFCASSSNSEGSGANVLTFGAGSRLTVL.

The CDR3 sequence: CASSPMTSGGIYGYTF. CDR3 DNA: TGTGCCAGCAGCCCCATGACATCAGGGGGCATCTATGGCTACACCTTC. The chain uses TRBV5-5 and TRBJ1-2; 8 nucleotides line up with TRBD1. Germline lookup yields CDR1 SGHKS and CDR2 YYEKEE (reference sequence). The trim removed 4 bases at V and 4 bases at J, leaving 12 bases unmatched. CDR3 length equals 16 residues.

The table lists this clone with a few counts. The rearrangement joins TRBV20-1 to TRBJ2-1; no firm D call. Germline V lookup: CDR1 DFQATT, CDR2 SNEGSKA (reference sequence). The germline V and J ends were trimmed by 6 bases and 8 bases, with 11 bases remaining between them. The CDR3 runs to 11 residues. The CDR3 nucleotides are TGCAGTGCCGAGGCACACGATGAGCAGTTCTTC. This codes for CSAEAHDEQFF.

This clone appeared once. The rearrangement links TRBV25-1 to TRBJ2-1, with 12 bases that match TRBD2. The germline V gene has CDR1 MGHDK and CDR2 SYGVNS. Unmatched junction bases numbered 8, after V lost 4 bases and J lost 10 bases. The CDR3 is made up of 15 amino acids. DNA for the CDR3: TGTGCCAGCAGTGGGAGACTAGCGGGAGTGAACGAGCAGTTCTTC. Translated, it gives CASSGRLAGVNEQFF.